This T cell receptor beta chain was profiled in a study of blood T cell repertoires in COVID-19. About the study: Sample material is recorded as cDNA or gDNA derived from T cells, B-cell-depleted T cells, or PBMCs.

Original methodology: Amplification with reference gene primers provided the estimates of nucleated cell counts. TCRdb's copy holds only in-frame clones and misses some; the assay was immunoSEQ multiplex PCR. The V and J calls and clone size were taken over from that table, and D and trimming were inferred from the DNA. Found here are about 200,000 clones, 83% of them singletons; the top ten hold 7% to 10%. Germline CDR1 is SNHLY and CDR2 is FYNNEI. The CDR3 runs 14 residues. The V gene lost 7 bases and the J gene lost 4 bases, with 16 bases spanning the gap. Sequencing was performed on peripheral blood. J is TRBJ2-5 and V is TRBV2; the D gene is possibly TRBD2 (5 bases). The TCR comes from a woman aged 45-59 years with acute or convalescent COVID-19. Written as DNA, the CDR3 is TGTGCCAGCATGGAAGGACTCGCCCCAGAGACCCAGTACTTC. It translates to CASMEGLAPETQYF.